Sequencing of this T cell receptor (beta chain) was carried out in a study of cytomegalovirus exposure and HLA in healthy donors. Note on this clone: Its antigen is not identified.

V lost 6 bases and J lost 0; bases outside the gene matches: 7. Germline CDR1 and CDR2: KGHSH and LQKENI. This CDR3 is built from 17 residues. The study ran its PCR with 60 Vbeta and 13 Jbeta primers. Assay: immunoSEQ multiplex PCR; the TCRdb copy retains only in-frame clones and omits some. The profile shows approximately 100,000 clones, over 8% of them singletons. Study-wide results and limits: Sequences of the TCR beta chain were said to predict the HLA-A and HLA-B alleles of most subjects accurately. Some V segments, including TRBV6-2 and TRBV6-3, were excluded as indistinguishable. As was reported, the classifier diagnosed cytomegalovirus status with high specificity and sensitivity.

The receptor was derived from a man aged 45-60 years in good health and CMV-seropositive. The chain is built from TRBV18 and TRBJ2-6; 8 bases align to TRBD1. Input material: PBMCs. Here the CDR3 DNA reads TGTGCCAGCTCCCGCGGACAGGGCAGCTCTGGGGCCAACGTCCTGACTTTC. Its translation is CASSRGQGSSGANVLTF.